This T cell receptor (beta chain) was profiled in a study of cytomegalovirus exposure and HLA in healthy donors. PCR used 60 Vbeta primers and 13 Jbeta primers. In the study's own analysis: There were about 80 million unique TCR beta chains by a later count, and some 12 million of them were shared. Method: immunoSEQ multiplex PCR; TCRdb's copy keeps in-frame clones and lacks some. V and J calls and clone size come straight from that table; D and trimming were deduced from the DNA. There are over 100,000 clones in the sample, with around 1.6% held by the top ten. Worth noting for this clone: Its matching antigen is unknown.

Germline trimming cut 7 bases from V and 6 bases from J; bases unmatched to any gene: 12. The length of the CDR3 is 14 residues. Per germline, CDR1 SGHAT and CDR2 FQNNGV. Study-level points and caveats: Near-uniform donor sequencing depth was presumed by presence/absence analyses.

This TCR derives from a woman in her forties in good health and CMV-seropositive. Sequenced: PBMCs. The chain is built from TRBV11-2 and TRBJ2-7, with TRBD1 identical over 7 bases. The DNA for the CDR3 is TGTGCCAGCACAAGCTTGGGACAGTCTGTCGAGCAGTACTTC. This sequence encodes CASTSLGQSVEQYF.